This T cell receptor beta chain was identified in a study of cytomegalovirus exposure and HLA in healthy donors. About the study: The same platform as the approximately 700 first-cohort repertoires was used for the 130 or so validation repertoires, a later analysis reported. Study results and caveats: Most TCR sequences proved rare, with some public TCRs found in many donors.

Sequencing was performed with immunoSEQ multiplex PCR; in TCRdb, only in-frame clones are kept and a portion is missing. The table records about 130,000 clones, around 80% of them present only once. Remarks on this clone: Its antigen is not known.

Specimen: PBMCs. The source is a man aged 30-40 years in good health and CMV-seropositive.

CDR3 DNA: TGTGCCAGCAGTGAAAGGGACAGGGGTCTCGAGCAGTACTTC. Amino acids: CASSERDRGLEQYF. The chain has TRBV2 and TRBJ2-7, with 10 bases aligning to TRBD1. The CDR3 loop spans 14 amino acids. Trimming removed 2 bases from V and 6 bases from J; junction bases left unmatched: 4. CDR1 and CDR2 (germline): SNHLY, FYNNEI.